The clone carrying this T cell receptor beta chain was detected only a few times. With 4 bases removed from V and 3 bases from J, the gap between germline ends came to 10 bases. The CDR3 is 14 residues long. Germline CDR1 and CDR2: SGHDT and YYEEEE. Unique molecular identifiers were incorporated when the TCRbeta library was constructed. Each CDR3 protein is one row after TCRdb ran MiXCR on the PCR reads. The data hold 350,000 to 400,000 distinct CDR3 sequences, with about an eighth observed a single time. These data belong to a study of T-cell reconstitution after alpha-beta-depleted transplantation in children.

The sequencing used PBMCs, collected from the stem cell graft. The chain is built from TRBV5-6 and TRBJ2-2, with a weak D call TRBD2 (6 bases). This sequence originates from a human donor who donated a stem cell graft to a child with Fanconi anemia. As DNA, the CDR3 is TGTGCCAGCAGCAAGGGGACTTACACCGGGGAGCTGTTTTTT. Translated: CASSKGTYTGELFF. The variable domain in full, with the rest retrieved from reference TRBV5-6 and TRBJ2-2, is DAGVTQSPTHLIKTRGQQVTLRCSPKSGHDTVSWYQQALGQGPQFIFQYYEEEERQRGNFPDRFSGHQFPNYSSELNVNALLLGDSALYLCASSKGTYTGELFFGEGSRLTVL.